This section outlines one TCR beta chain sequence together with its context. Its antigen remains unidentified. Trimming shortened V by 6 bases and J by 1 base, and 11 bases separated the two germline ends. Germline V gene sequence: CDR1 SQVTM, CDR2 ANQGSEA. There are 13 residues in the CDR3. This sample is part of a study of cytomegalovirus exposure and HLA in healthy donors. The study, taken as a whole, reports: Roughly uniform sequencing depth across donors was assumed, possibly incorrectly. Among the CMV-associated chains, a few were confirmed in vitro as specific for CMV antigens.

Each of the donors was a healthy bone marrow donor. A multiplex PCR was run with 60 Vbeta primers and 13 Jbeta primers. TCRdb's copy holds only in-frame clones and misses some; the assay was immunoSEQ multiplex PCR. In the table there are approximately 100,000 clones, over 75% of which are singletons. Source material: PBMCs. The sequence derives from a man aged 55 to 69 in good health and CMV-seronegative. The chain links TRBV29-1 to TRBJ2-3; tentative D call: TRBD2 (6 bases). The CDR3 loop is CSVRLGGTDTQYF. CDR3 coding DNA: TGCAGCGTCCGACTAGGTGGCACAGATACGCAGTATTTT.